These 16 T cell receptor beta chains were sequenced from one sample in a study of post-analysis software for immune sequencing data. Prepared TCR beta cDNA libraries contained unique molecular identifiers. Each CDR3 protein is one row after TCRdb ran MiXCR on the PCR reads. The table lists about 200,000 distinct CDR3 sequences, around 30% of them singletons. Study-level findings and limits: The study found TRBV5-6, TRBV5-1 and TRBV20-1 among roughly 5 TRBV segments more frequent in patients than controls.

The antigens for these receptors are not known. The sequencing sample was made of blood. The source of these receptors is a girl under 18 with multiple sclerosis.

As for this clonotype: This sequence may be a read error, since a much larger clone differs from it by one base. The chain combines TRBV29-1 with TRBJ1-2; D call uncertain. This CDR3 spans 15 amino acids. Germline V gene data show CDR1 as SQVTM and CDR2 as ANQGSEA. Trimming cost V 0 bases and J 5 bases, with 16 bases left between them. CDR3 nucleotides: TGCAGCGTTGAAGATGGATCCTCCCGAGGATATGGCTACACCTTC. It is translated as CSVEDGSSRGYGYTF.

There are a few counts of this clonotype. The chain has TRBV6-2 or TRBV6-3 and TRBJ1-2; D ambiguous. Trimming stripped 6 bases from V and 3 bases from J, with 14 bases between. Germline V gene lookup returns CDR1 MNHEY and CDR2 SVGEGT. The CDR3 is made up of 14 amino acids. Here the CDR3 DNA reads TGTGCCAGCAGCCGAACAGTGAGAGACTATGGCTACACCTTC. Protein product: CASSRTVRDYGYTF.

In the case of this clonotype: This may arise from a read error, as a much more abundant clone is one base away. This chain connects TRBV27 to TRBJ2-7; the match to TRBD1 covers 7 bases. The CDR3 length is 13 residues. The germline CDR1 and CDR2 sequences are MNHEY and SMNVEV (reference sequence). V shed 5 bases, J shed 2 bases, and the junction held 3 bases outside the gene matches. Here the CDR3 reads CASSSRGTYEQYF. The CDR3 nucleotides read TGTGCCAGCAGTAGCAGGGGGACCTACGAGCAGTACTTC.

This clonotype is a singleton in its sample. A much larger clone lies one base from this, so it may be a read error. The rearrangement joins TRBV15 to TRBJ2-7; D unresolved. This CDR3 contains 13 residues. Germline CDR1 is LNHNV and CDR2 is YYDKDF (reference sequence). The CDR3 nucleotides read TGTGCCAACAGCAGAGATCTCGCCTACGAGCAGTACTTC. Its protein is CANSRDLAYEQYF. Full variable domain (rest looked up from reference TRBV15 and TRBJ2-7): DAMVIQNPRYQVTQFGKPVTLSCSQTLNHNVMYWYQQKSSQAPKLLFHYYDKDFNNEADTPDNFQSRRPNTSFCFLDIRSPGLGDTAMYLCANSRDLAYEQYFGPGTRLTVT.

V is TRBV25-1 and J is TRBJ2-3, with D perhaps matching TRBD2 (6 bases). The CDR3 totals 14 residues. Germline CDR1 MGHDK, CDR2 SYGVNS. Trimming stripped 3 bases from V and 4 bases from J, with 11 bases between. The CDR3 DNA reads TGTGCCAGCAGTGACCCCGGGACTTCAGATACGCAGTATTTT. Translating it yields CASSDPGTSDTQYF.

Details on this clonotype: This sequence may be a read error, since a much larger clone differs from it by one base. This rearrangement joins TRBV7-3 to TRBJ2-5, with 16 bases identical to TRBD2. The DNA end is more similar to TRBJ2-7, so the J call may be wrong. CDR3 length: 18 amino acids. Germline V gene sequence: CDR1 SGHTA, CDR2 FQGTGA. The CDR3: CASSKGLAGGNPSGEQYF. As DNA, the CDR3 is TGTGCCAGCAGCAAGGGACTAGCGGGGGGGAATCCTAGCGGCGAGCAGTACTTC.

This clonotype was observed once. This rearrangement joins TRBV5-1 to TRBJ2-1, with D maybe TRBD1 (5 bases). V gave up 0 bases and J gave up 5 bases, with 6 bases separating them. CDR3 length: 13 residues. CDR1 SGHRS and CDR2 YFSETQ come from the germline V gene. CDR3 protein: CASSLDRNNEQFF. Here the CDR3 DNA reads TGCGCCAGCAGCTTGGACAGGAACAATGAGCAGTTCTTC.

This clonotype has a handful of counts. This chain links TRBV9 with TRBJ2-3; no definite D call. The length of the CDR3 is 13 residues. Germline V CDR1 and CDR2: SGDLS, YYNGEE. The V gene lost 0 bases and the J gene lost 3 bases, with 5 bases spanning the gap. The CDR3 DNA is TGTGCCAGCAGCGTAGAGGAGACAGATACGCAGTATTTT. It translates to CASSVEETDTQYF.

This clonotype showed up just a few times. V gene TRBV20-1 combines with J gene TRBJ1-4, with D possibly matching TRBD1 (5 bases). The CDR3 is 14 residues long. V was cut by 6 bases and J by 8 bases, with 19 bases left in between. Germline values: CDR1 DFQATT, CDR2 SNEGSKA (reference sequence). DNA of the CDR3: TGCAGTGCAAGAAGGGACCATAACAGGGAAAAACTGTTTTTT. This sequence encodes CSARRDHNREKLFF.

Notes on this clonotype: This may arise from a read error, as a much more abundant clone is one base away. The genes are TRBV7-2 and TRBJ2-1; 11 nucleotides match TRBD2. The CDR3 loop spans 15 amino acids. Germline CDR1 and CDR2: SGHTA and FQGNSA. CDR3 sequence: CASSFSGGAYSEQFF. CDR3 bases: TGTGCCAGCAGCTTTAGCGGGGGGGCCTACAGTGAGCAGTTCTTC.

The chain carries TRBV13 and TRBJ2-7, with 9 positions matching TRBD1. The J segment lost 12 bases and the V segment lost 6 bases, leaving 18 bases of the junction unmatched. Germline V gene lookup returns CDR1 PRHDT and CDR2 FYEKMQ (reference sequence). This CDR3 has 15 residues. The CDR3 reads CASRLQGASSYGRYF. CDR3 nucleotide sequence: TGTGCCAGCAGGCTACAGGGGGCAAGCTCCTACGGGCGGTACTTC.

This clonotype was found a few times. The V and J genes are TRBV3-1 and TRBJ2-3, with 10 bases matching TRBD2. V lost 2 bases, J lost 0 bases, and 8 bases stayed unmatched. Germline CDR1 is LGHDT and CDR2 is YNNKEL (reference sequence). The length of the CDR3 is 18 residues. Here the CDR3 reads CASSQWTSGSSSTDTQYF. In DNA form, the CDR3 reads TGTGCCAGCAGCCAATGGACTAGCGGATCTTCTAGCACAGATACGCAGTATTTT.

This clonotype was seen ten or more times. The junction shows a germline mismatch at one end, possibly a read error. V is TRBV10-3 and J is TRBJ2-5, with a possible D match to TRBD2 (5 bases). The CDR3 sequence is 14 residues long. Germline V gene data show CDR1 as ENHRY and CDR2 as SYGVKD. The CDR3 sequence: CAISDIANHETQYF. Written as DNA, the CDR3 is TGTGCCATCAGTGACATAGCGAACCATGAGACCCAGTACTTC.

This clonotype has at least ten counts. The chain uses TRBV5-1 and TRBJ2-3; perhaps TRBD2 as D (6 bases). The germline CDR1 and CDR2 sequences are SGHRS and YFSETQ. The ends were cut back, 1 base at V and 9 bases at J, with 15 bases in the middle. This CDR3 spans 14 amino acids. The CDR3 DNA reads as TGCGCCAGCAGCTTGTTAGCGGAGGCTGCAACGCAGTATTTT. It yields the protein CASSLLAEAATQYF.

This clonotype has ten or more counts. The rearrangement links TRBV5-5 to TRBJ2-7, with no clear D. Trimming pared 4 bases from V and 3 bases from J, leaving 11 bases between. The CDR3 contains 13 residues. The germline V gene has CDR1 SGHKS and CDR2 YYEKEE (reference sequence). The CDR3, as DNA: TGTGCCAGCAGCGCACCAGACCGCTACGAGCAGTACTTC. Its translation: CASSAPDRYEQYF.

This clonotype was observed a single time. This chain connects TRBV20-1 to TRBJ2-3; 9 positions agree with TRBD2. The CDR3 totals 20 residues. After removal of 0 bases from V and 4 bases from J, the junction contained 20 bases not matched to a gene. Looked up from germline, CDR1 is DFQATT and CDR2 is SNEGSKA (reference sequence). The chain's CDR3 is CSARDNFRIKREDKADTQYF. CDR3 nucleotides: TGCAGTGCTAGAGATAATTTCCGGATTAAGCGGGAGGATAAAGCAGATACGCAGTATTTT.